The entry below gives a single T cell receptor beta chain sequence along with its context. Participants came from about 23 US areas, aged roughly 18 to 90 years. Cohort 3 recovered donors had two negative PCRs, clearance, or symptom resolution. This sample stems from a study of blood T cell repertoires in COVID-19. About the study: The United States, Italy and Spain were the sources of the acute and convalescent COVID-19 samples. PBMCs, B-cell-depleted T cells, or T cells provided the cDNA or gDNA that made up the material.

Data came from immunoSEQ multiplex PCR; TCRdb stores just in-frame clones and leaves some out. The sample records just over 150,000 clones, roughly 90% being singletons. The germline V gene encodes CDR1 LGHDT and CDR2 YNNKEL (reference sequence). This CDR3 spans 15 amino acids. V shed 3 bases and J shed 4 bases, with 12 bases lying between them. This chain joins TRBV3-1 (or the pseudogene TRBV3-2) and TRBJ2-2; tentative D call: TRBD2 (5 bases). The sequencing sample was made of PBMCs or T cells enriched from blood (not recorded which). The TCR comes from a woman aged 50 to 60 who had recovered from COVID-19. The CDR3 protein is CASSQRSGITGELFF. The CDR3 DNA reads as TGTGCCAGCAGCCAGCGCAGCGGCATCACCGGGGAGCTGTTTTTT.